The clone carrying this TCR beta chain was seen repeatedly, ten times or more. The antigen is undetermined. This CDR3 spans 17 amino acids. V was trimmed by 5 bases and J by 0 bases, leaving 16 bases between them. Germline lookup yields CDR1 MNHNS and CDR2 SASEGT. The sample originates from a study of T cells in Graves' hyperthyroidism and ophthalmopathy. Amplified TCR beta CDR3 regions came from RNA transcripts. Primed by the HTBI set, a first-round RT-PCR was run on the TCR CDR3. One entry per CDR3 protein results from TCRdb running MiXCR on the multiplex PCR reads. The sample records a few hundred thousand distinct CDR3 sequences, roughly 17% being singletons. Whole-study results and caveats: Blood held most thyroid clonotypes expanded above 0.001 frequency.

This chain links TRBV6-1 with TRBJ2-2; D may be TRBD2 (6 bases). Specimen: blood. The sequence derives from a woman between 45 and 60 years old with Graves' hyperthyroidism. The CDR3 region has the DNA TGTGCCAGCAGTCCGAGCAGATGGGGGGCGAACACCGGGGAGCTGTTTTTT. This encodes CASSPSRWGANTGELFF.